A single sample is the source of the 17 T cell receptor beta chains below, sequenced in a study of blood T cell repertoires in COVID-19. Repertoires were generated with immunoSEQ multiplex PCR, while TCRdb's copy carries only in-frame clones and drops some. Of around 100,000 clones in the sample, around four fifths were seen once. The sample was peripheral blood. Receptors originate from a man aged 65 to 79 with active or convalescent COVID-19.

This chain joins TRBV7-9 and TRBJ1-1, with D possibly TRBD1 on 6 matching bases. Trimming removed 1 base from V and 8 bases from J, with 23 bases in between. The germline V gene encodes CDR1 SEHNR and CDR2 FQNEAQ (reference sequence). The CDR3 runs to 17 residues. The CDR3, as DNA: TGTGCCAGCAGCTTAGTAGGGCCACAGGGCCCTCGGAGGGAAGCTTTCTTT. Residues: CASSLVGPQGPRREAFF.

The chain couples TRBV5-5 to TRBJ1-5, with 9 bases matching TRBD1. The CDR3 consists of 13 residues. Per the germline V gene, CDR1 is SGHKS and CDR2 is YYEKEE (reference sequence). V shed 3 bases, J shed 5 bases, and the junction held 0 bases outside the gene matches. The CDR3 coding sequence is TGTGCCAGCAGCTGGACAGGGGATCAGCCCCAGCATTTT. Translated, it gives CASSWTGDQPQHF.

This clone is judged medium-sized. The V and J genes are TRBV9 and TRBJ2-1; D is uncertain. Trimming removed 0 bases from V and 6 bases from J, with 10 bases in between. The length of the CDR3 is 14 residues. Germline V gives CDR1 SGDLS, CDR2 YYNGEE. The CDR3 loop reads CASSVGVSFNEQFF. The CDR3 DNA sequence: TGTGCCAGCAGCGTAGGTGTTAGCTTCAATGAGCAGTTCTTC.

The chain uses TRBV6-1 and TRBJ1-5; D possibly corresponds to TRBD1 (6 bases). The CDR3 length is 17 residues. Trimming removed 2 bases at V and 0 bases at J, with 14 bases between. Germline assignment: CDR1 MNHNS and CDR2 SASEGT. CDR3 DNA: TGTGCCAGCAGTGAAAGAGGACAGCCTCCTAGCAATCAGCCCCAGCATTTT. Its protein is CASSERGQPPSNQPQHF.

In this sample, this clone turned up a few times. V is TRBV6-1 and J is TRBJ1-6; D is unresolved. The germline V and J ends were trimmed by 2 bases and 6 bases, with 5 bases remaining between them. CDR3 length: 13 amino acids. Germline V gene lookup returns CDR1 MNHNS and CDR2 SASEGT. The DNA for the CDR3 is TGTGCCAGCAGTGAATTCGGTAATTCACCCCTCCACTTT. Protein product: CASSEFGNSPLHF.

The CDR3 loop is CASSGSGTARDTQYF. The DNA for the CDR3 is TGTGCCAGCAGCGGGAGCGGGACTGCACGCGATACGCAGTATTTT. The chain employs TRBV6-5 and TRBJ2-3, with 7 bases aligning to TRBD2. The CDR3 covers 15 residues. V trimming: 6 bases; J trimming: 6 bases; junction bases outside the gene matches: 12. CDR1 MNHEY and CDR2 SVGAGI come from the germline V gene.

The rearrangement uses TRBV15 and TRBJ2-5; 12 nucleotides agree with TRBD2. With 0 bases clipped from V and 6 bases from J, the junction kept 8 bases outside the gene matches. This CDR3 is built from 17 residues. Germline V gene sequence: CDR1 LNHNV, CDR2 YYDKDF (reference sequence). For the CDR3, the DNA is TGTGCCACCAGCAGAGATGTGCTAGCGGGGGGGCTTCAGACCCAGTACTTC. Its translation: CATSRDVLAGGLQTQYF.

The chain combines TRBV7-9 with TRBJ1-6; TRBD1 matches at 7 bases. The length of the CDR3 is 14 residues. With V trimmed by 5 bases and J by 10 bases, 8 bases remained unmatched. CDR1 and CDR2 from the germline V gene are SEHNR and FQNEAQ (reference sequence). For the CDR3, the DNA is TGTGCCAGCAGCCAGGGACAGCAGAGCTCACCCCTCCACTTT. Its translation is CASSQGQQSSPLHF.

The V and J genes are TRBV5-8 and TRBJ2-7; 9 bases are a match to TRBD1. Germline trimming cut 0 bases from V and 3 bases from J; bases unmatched to any gene: 10. The CDR3 covers 17 residues. Germline V gives CDR1 SGHTS, CDR2 YDEGEE. CDR3 region: CASSLAFSGTGFYEQYF. CDR3 in DNA: TGTGCCAGCAGCTTGGCCTTTTCAGGGACAGGGTTCTACGAGCAGTACTTC.

This clone was seen only a few times. This chain connects TRBV19 to TRBJ2-5, with 10 bases matching TRBD1. From germline, CDR1 is LNHDA and CDR2 SQIVND (reference sequence). The CDR3 totals 15 residues. The V segment lost 6 bases and the J segment 5 bases; nucleotides outside the gene matches: 9. The DNA of the CDR3 is TGTGCCAGTAGCCCTGACAGGGGGCTGGAGGAGACCCAGTACTTC. Its protein product is CASSPDRGLEETQYF.

This clone was observed once. This sequence joins TRBV7-8 and TRBJ1-3; 7 bases are shared with TRBD1. Trimming cost V 5 bases and J 0 bases; bases outside gene matches: 4. Germline lookup yields CDR1 SGHVS and CDR2 FQNEAQ. This CDR3 is 15 amino acids long. CDR3 loop: CASSAGTASGNTIYF. In DNA form, the CDR3 reads TGTGCCAGCAGCGCCGGGACAGCCTCTGGAAACACCATATATTTT. The variable domain in full, completed from reference TRBV7-8 and TRBJ1-3, reads GAGVSQSPRYKVAKRGQDVALRCDPISGHVSLFWYQQALGQGPEFLTYFQNEAQLDKSGLPSDRFFAERPEGSVSTLKIQRTQQEDSAVYLCASSAGTASGNTIYFGEGSWLTVV.

The CDR3 here is CASSTPGFSTDTQYF. CDR3 coding DNA: TGTGCCAGCAGCACCCCAGGGTTTAGCACAGATACGCAGTATTTT. This rearrangement joins TRBV21-1 to TRBJ2-3; no check of the table's D call, TRBD1, against the DNA was made. TRBV21-1 is labeled a pseudogene. The CDR3 has 15 amino acids.

CDR3 loop: CASRGLANSNEQFF. CDR3 coding DNA: TGTGCCAGCAGGGGACTAGCAAATAGTAACGAGCAGTTCTTC. The chain recombines TRBV2 with TRBJ2-1, with TRBD2 matching over 9 bases. The CDR3 covers 14 residues. The ends lost 6 bases at V and 10 bases at J; junction bases unmatched: 10. Germline lookup yields CDR1 SNHLY and CDR2 FYNNEI.

This clone was seen a few times. The V and J genes are TRBV7-9 and TRBJ2-1; 7 nucleotides line up with TRBD2. The CDR3 is made up of 15 amino acids. The junction had 10 bases not matched to a gene; V was cut back by 1 base and J by 10 bases. The germline CDR1 and CDR2 sequences are SEHNR and FQNEAQ (reference sequence). CDR3 in DNA: TGTGCCAGCAGCTTAGGGGCCCGGTCGGGAGGCGAGCAGTTCTTC. Translated, it gives CASSLGARSGGEQFF.

The gene calls are TRBV5-6 and TRBJ2-7; 11 bases are a match to TRBD2. In germline, CDR1 is SGHDT, CDR2 YYEEEE. The V and J ends lost 3 bases and 1 base, in that order; junction bases with no gene match: 6. This CDR3 is 16 amino acids long. The CDR3 here is CASSSTSGSPSYEQYF. CDR3 nucleotide sequence: TGTGCCAGCAGCTCTACTAGCGGGAGCCCTTCCTACGAGCAGTACTTC.

This clone is a singleton in its sample. V and J are TRBV3-1 (or the pseudogene TRBV3-2) and TRBJ1-2; a possible D gene is TRBD1 (6 bases). The V gene lost 1 base and the J gene lost 7 bases, with 13 bases spanning the gap. CDR3 length: 14 residues. In germline, CDR1 is LGHDT, CDR2 YNNKEL (reference sequence). CDR3 protein: CASSQGAGAAGYTF. The CDR3 region has the DNA TGTGCCAGCAGCCAAGGGGCAGGGGCTGCTGGCTACACCTTC.

This clone has a single count. The chain is built from TRBV6-2 or TRBV6-3 and TRBJ1-1, with D possibly matching TRBD1 (6 bases). This CDR3 is 15 amino acids long. The V end lost 2 bases, the J end lost 10 bases, and 20 bases lay between the germline ends. Germline V gene lookup returns CDR1 MNHEY and CDR2 SVGEGT. The CDR3 spells CASSYKDRGSRGAFF. The CDR3 nucleotides read TGTGCCAGCAGTTACAAGGACAGAGGGTCGAGGGGAGCTTTCTTT.